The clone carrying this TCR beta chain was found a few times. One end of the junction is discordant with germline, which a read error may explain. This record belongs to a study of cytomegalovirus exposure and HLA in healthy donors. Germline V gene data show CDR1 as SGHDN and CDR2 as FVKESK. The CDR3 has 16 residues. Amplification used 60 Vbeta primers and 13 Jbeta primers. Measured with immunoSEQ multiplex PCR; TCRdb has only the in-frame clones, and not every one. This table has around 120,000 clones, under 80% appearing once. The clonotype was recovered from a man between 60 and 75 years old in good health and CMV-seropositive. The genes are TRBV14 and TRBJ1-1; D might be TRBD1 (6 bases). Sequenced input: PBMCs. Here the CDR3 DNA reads TGTGCCAGCAGCCAAGATGTGAGGCAGGGGAACCCTGAAGCTTTCTTT. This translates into CASSQDVRQGNPEAFF.